Detailed here is one T cell receptor (beta chain). The sample contains more than one DNA sequence encoding this CDR3. V was pared by 0 bases and J by 0 bases, with 6 bases between. The CDR3 is made up of 14 amino acids. Germline CDR1 LGHDT, CDR2 YNNKEL (reference sequence). These data originate in a study of blood T cell repertoires in COVID-19. Study-level background: COVID-19 samples, acute and convalescent, were from the United States, Italy and Spain. Sources were T cells, B-cell-depleted T cells, or PBMCs; the material itself was cDNA or gDNA.

Original processing methods: Reference gene primers were amplified, and this amplification served to estimate nucleated cell counts. This table comes from immunoSEQ multiplex PCR, and its TCRdb copy is limited to in-frame clones, with some not included. V, J and clone size derive from that table, while D and trimming were established from the DNA sequence. The profile shows roughly 91,000 clones, 65% to 80% of them singletons. V usage is TRBV3-1 (or the pseudogene TRBV3-2) and J usage is TRBJ2-7, with D unresolved. The sample was peripheral blood. The sequence derives from a man between 65 and 85 years old with acute or convalescent COVID-19. The CDR3 DNA reads as TGTGCCAGCAGCCAAGACTCCTTCTCCTACGAGCAGTACTTC. Translated, it gives CASSQDSFSYEQYF.